This TCR beta chain was documented in a study of T-cell reconstitution after alpha-beta-depleted transplantation in children (dated by TCRdb to 2015 to 2016). Regarding the research as a whole: Using TCR repertoire profiling, the study quantitatively followed how T-cell immune reconstitution unfolded in children after TCRalphabeta/CD19-depleted allogeneic hematopoietic cell transplantation.

The CDR3 runs 15 amino acids, cysteine and phenylalanine included. CDR3 DNA is the only sequence kept; it has 45 bases, read in frame from the first base. The germline V and J ends show losses of 6 bases and 5 bases respectively, and no gene match explains 12 bases of the junction. Via the germline V gene, CDR1 is SGHAT and CDR2 FQNNGV. This specimen's treatment or condition label, interpreted: allogeneic hematopoietic cell transplantation with graft depleted of TCRalphabeta T cells and CD19 B cells. Transplant recipients were children who received TCRalphabeta/CD19-depleted allogeneic hematopoietic cell grafts. Preparation of the library involved PCR. The sample was run on an Illumina HiSeq 2500. TCR libraries were prepared with molecular barcoding, using unique molecular identifiers to normalize TCRbeta repertoire quantification. TCRdb reprocessing: public reads trimmed at Q25 with fastp, clones called with MiXCR, in-frame beta chains kept. Each CDR3 protein appears once, grouped with its most common genes and DNA. The sample includes some 550,000 distinct CDR3 sequences, with under 25% observed a single time. The ten largest make up around an eighth of the sample.

Points the paper makes about the study in general: Over subsequent months, a decline in hyperexpanded clone frequencies was noted, and after one year, T-cell counts and TCRbeta diversity were mostly ascribed to newly produced T cells. Apparently early alphabetaT-cell count recovery about two months after transplant reportedly relied on only several hundred rapidly expanded clones derived from non-depleted graft cells. In some patients, high TCRbeta diversity at day 60 was attributed to recipient T cells and intrathymic progenitors that had survived conditioning.

As to this clonotype: No antigen is known for it. Qualities for individual bases were not recorded, and no much larger clone is one base off.

The sequence was collected from a boy under two years old who had a stem cell transplant for acute myeloid leukemia, so the T cells may come from the graft donor. This specimen consisted of PBMCs, mostly from graft donor cells, obtained 360 days after TCRalphabeta/CD19-depleted stem cell transplant. This chain is built from TRBV11-2 and TRBJ2-5, with TRBD2 matching 7 junction bases. The DNA sequence is given as TGTGCCAGCAGTTCGGGGGGTATTTCGTCGGAGACCCAGTACTTC. Translated, this gives CASSSGGISSETQYF.